These 26 T cell receptor beta chains share one sample of origin, sequenced in a study of blood T cells in healthy people across ages (dated by TCRdb to the mid-2010s). Library preparation was by 5' RACE. These reads were obtained on an Illumina HiSeq 2500. A second PCR of 7 to 11 cycles was performed with a sample-barcoded 5' primer and a J-beta primer mix. The public reads were reanalyzed by TCRdb: fastp trimming at Q25, MiXCR alignment, in-frame beta chains only. Rows are unified per CDR3 protein, each entry keeping the most common DNA and genes. This sample comprises around 850,000 distinct CDR3 sequences, 35% to 40% of them detected only once. Clones ranked in the top ten supply roughly 13% of the sample. The sequenced material came from blood. The receptors derive from a man between 18 and 29 years old in good health.

CDR3 sequence: CASSLARGARQFF. The CDR3 nucleotides are TGTGCCAGCAGCTTAGCTAGGGGTGCTAGGCAGTTCTTC. The V and J genes are TRBV7-2 and TRBJ2-1; TRBD1 might be the D (5 bases). CDR1 is SGHTA and CDR2 is FQGNSA in the germline V gene. Trimming took 0 bases from V and 12 from J, leaving 12 bases between them. The CDR3 length is 13 residues.

This clonotype was observed many times. V and J are TRBV4-3 and TRBJ2-3, with D hard to call. V lost 0 bases, J lost 2 bases, and 9 bases lay in between. This CDR3 contains 15 residues. The V gene's germline CDR1 is LGHNA and CDR2 YSLEER. DNA for the CDR3: TGCGCCAGCAGCCAAGATCTTGCTTTCACAGATACGCAGTATTTT. This gives the protein CASSQDLAFTDTQYF.

The V gene is TRBV3-1, the J gene TRBJ2-5; D not resolved. The germline CDR1 and CDR2 sequences are LGHDT and YNNKEL (reference sequence). The CDR3 consists of 13 residues. V lost 5 bases, J lost 4 bases, and 11 bases lay in between. As DNA, the CDR3 is TGTGCCAGCAGCGATATTCATGGAGAGACCCAGTACTTC. Residues: CASSDIHGETQYF.

This clonotype has just a few counts. The chain combines TRBV13 with TRBJ2-5; 9 bases are shared with TRBD2. The CDR3 consists of 18 residues. Trimming took 5 bases from V and 5 from J; bases not matched to a gene: 18. The germline gives CDR1 PRHDT, CDR2 FYEKMQ (reference sequence). CDR3 protein: CASSQRSAGGPFHETQYF. Written as DNA, the CDR3 is TGTGCCAGCAGCCAAAGGAGTGCGGGGGGGCCTTTCCATGAGACCCAGTACTTC.

This rearrangement joins TRBV7-3 to TRBJ1-1; perhaps TRBD1 as D (6 bases). The CDR3 runs to 18 residues. Deletions cut 0 bases from V and 4 bases from J, with 21 bases between. CDR1 and CDR2 from the germline V gene are SGHTA and FQGTGA. The CDR3 reads CASSLTATGRTDTTEAFF. DNA for the CDR3: TGTGCCAGCAGCTTAACGGCGACAGGACGGACCGATACCACTGAAGCTTTCTTT.

This clonotype was seen just once. This may stem from a read error, because a much larger clone lies one nucleotide away. The chain couples TRBV12-3 or TRBV12-4 to TRBJ2-1; 8 positions agree with TRBD2. The CDR3 totals 16 residues. CDR3 sequence (DNA): TGTGCCAGCAGTTTAAACGGGGGGGGCTCCTACAATGGGCAGTTCTTC. Protein product: CASSLNGGGSYNGQFF.

The V call is TRBV12-3 or TRBV12-4, the J call TRBJ2-1, with a possible D match to TRBD1 (6 bases). TRBJ2-7 explains the end of the DNA better; the J call may be wrong. This CDR3 region has 13 residues. The CDR3 is CASSQDSYNEQYF. The CDR3 DNA reads TGTGCCAGCAGCCAGGACAGTTACAATGAGCAGTACTTC.

The chain carries TRBV6-6 and TRBJ2-3, with a weak D call TRBD1 (6 bases). Looked up from germline, CDR1 is MNHNY and CDR2 is SVGAGI (reference sequence). V gave up 8 bases and J gave up 5 bases, with 8 bases separating them. The length of the CDR3 is 11 residues. Here the CDR3 DNA reads TGTGCCAGCGTCAGGGGAGATACGCAGTATTTT. Protein: CASVRGDTQYF.

The chain uses TRBV20-1 and TRBJ2-5; no clear D gene. V lost 0 bases to trimming and J lost 3 bases, with 8 bases between them. Germline V gene sequence: CDR1 DFQATT, CDR2 SNEGSKA (reference sequence). The CDR3 contains 13 residues. This CDR3 reads CSARDAPEETQYF. The DNA for the CDR3 is TGCAGTGCTAGAGATGCGCCCGAAGAGACCCAGTACTTC.

This clonotype was observed once. A read error may explain this, as a much larger clone is one base away. The CDR3 DNA reads TGTGCCAGCCGGAGGCATGCGGGCTATGGCTACACCTTC. Residues: CASRRHAGYGYTF. V gene TRBV12-3 or TRBV12-4 combines with J gene TRBJ1-2; no firm D call. This CDR3 region has 13 residues. Trimming removed 8 bases at V and 4 bases at J, with 14 bases between.

The chain couples TRBV12-3 or TRBV12-4 to TRBJ2-3; possibly TRBD2 for D (6 bases). Between the trimmed V and J ends, which lost 7 bases and 3 bases, there was a span of 20 bases. The CDR3 is 16 amino acids. The CDR3 here is CASTMGTAVGTDTQYF. CDR3 bases: TGTGCCAGCACCATGGGGACTGCGGTGGGGACAGATACGCAGTATTTT.

This clonotype was picked up a small number of times. The rearrangement uses TRBV7-9 and TRBJ2-3; D might be TRBD1 (6 bases). V dropped 3 bases and J dropped 4 bases, with 11 bases sitting between them. Germline V gives CDR1 SEHNR, CDR2 FQNEAQ (reference sequence). CDR3 size: 14 residues. This CDR3 is CASSFVQGPDTQYF. Written as DNA, the CDR3 is TGTGCCAGCAGCTTTGTACAGGGACCAGATACGCAGTATTTT.

The table lists this clonotype with a count of one. A much larger clonotype is one base distant, so this may be a read error. The chain has TRBV20-1 and TRBJ2-5; 8 nucleotides align to TRBD1. Germline V lookup: CDR1 DFQATT, CDR2 SNEGSKA (reference sequence). V was clipped by 5 bases and J by 4 bases; unmatched bases: 3. The CDR3 extends over 12 amino acids. The CDR3 spells CSARQGLETQYF. Written as DNA, the CDR3 is TGCAGTGCTCGACAGGGGTTAGAGACCCAGTACTTC.

The chain is built from TRBV20-1 and TRBJ2-5, with TRBD2 matching 11 bases. The V and J ends lost 6 bases and 2 bases, in that order; junction bases with no gene match: 8. The CDR3 loop spans 15 amino acids. Germline assignment: CDR1 DFQATT and CDR2 SNEGSKA (reference sequence). As DNA, the CDR3 is TGCAGTGCGAGAAAGACTAGCGGGGATCAAGAGACCCAGTACTTC. Its translation is CSARKTSGDQETQYF.

The rearrangement links TRBV7-2 to TRBJ2-1, with 7 bases matching TRBD2. With 0 bases clipped from V and 7 bases from J, the junction kept 12 bases outside the gene matches. Germline CDR1 is SGHTA and CDR2 is FQGNSA. This CDR3 comprises 17 residues. In DNA form, the CDR3 reads TGTGCCAGCAGCTTAGCTGGGGGAGGGGAGGGTCGGAATGAGCAGTTCTTC. Amino acids: CASSLAGGGEGRNEQFF.

V usage is TRBV4-3 and J usage is TRBJ2-6, with TRBD1 matching 9 bases. The CDR3 covers 20 residues. Unmatched junction bases numbered 11, after V lost 0 bases and J lost 2 bases. Germline-derived CDR1 and CDR2 are LGHNA and YSLEER. CDR3 bases: TGCGCCAGCAGCCAAGAAAGGTGGAATGGACAGGGGCCTGGGGCCAACGTCCTGACTTTC. Translating it yields CASSQERWNGQGPGANVLTF.

With respect to this clonotype: A much larger clone sits a single nucleotide away, making a read error possible. Likely a read error: the CDR3 ends without its conserved phenylalanine or tryptophan. This chain links TRBV5-1 with TRBJ2-7; D is possibly TRBD1 or TRBD2 (5 bases each). Trimming removed 4 bases from V and 3 bases from J, with 11 bases in between. Germline V gene data show CDR1 as SGHRS and CDR2 as YFSETQ. This CDR3 spans 13 amino acids. The chain's CDR3 is CASSDEGIYEQYS. In DNA, the CDR3 is TGCGCCAGCAGCGACGAGGGGATCTACGAGCAGTACTCC.

This chain connects TRBV7-2 to TRBJ1-5; D unresolved. Trimming took 5 bases from V and 2 from J, leaving 10 bases between them. The CDR3 contains 14 residues. Germline V CDR1 and CDR2: SGHTA, FQGNSA. The CDR3 DNA reads TGTGCCAGCAGCCCCGGCCGAGGCAATCAGCCCCAGCATTTT. Translating it yields CASSPGRGNQPQHF.

This chain uses TRBV13 with TRBJ1-2; TRBD1 is a possible D gene (5 bases). The germline V gene encodes CDR1 PRHDT and CDR2 FYEKMQ (reference sequence). Trimming removed 3 bases at V and 0 bases at J, with 14 bases between. This CDR3 comprises 16 residues. Here the CDR3 reads CASSFSTDGANYGYTF. The CDR3 nucleotides are TGTGCCAGCAGCTTCTCGACAGATGGAGCTAACTATGGCTACACCTTC.

This CDR3 is CASSLTRAGGLYGYTF. The CDR3 DNA follows: TGTGCCAGCAGCTTAACCCGGGCAGGTGGACTCTATGGCTACACCTTC. This sequence joins TRBV7-2 and TRBJ1-2; no clear D gene. The CDR3 runs to 16 residues. V lost 2 bases to trimming and J lost 4 bases, with 17 bases between them. Germline V gene lookup returns CDR1 SGHTA and CDR2 FQGNSA.

This clonotype was seen at least ten times. The V gene is TRBV5-4, the J gene TRBJ2-1, with D possibly being TRBD1 (5 bases). The germline V and J ends were trimmed by 1 base and 7 bases, with 12 bases remaining between them. The CDR3 is 14 residues long. Germline-derived CDR1 and CDR2 are SGHNT and YYREEE (reference sequence). The DNA of the CDR3 is TGTGCCAGCAGCTTGCCCCAGGACAATAATGAGCAGTTCTTC. Its translation: CASSLPQDNNEQFF.

The chain combines TRBV11-2 with TRBJ2-1, with TRBD2 matching over 7 bases. This CDR3 is 15 amino acids long. The ends lost 6 bases at V and 10 bases at J; junction bases unmatched: 15. Germline CDR1 is SGHAT and CDR2 is FQNNGV. CDR3 in DNA: TGTGCCAGCAGTCAATTAGCGGGCCCAGCTAGGGAGCAGTTCTTC. Amino acids: CASSQLAGPAREQFF.

This clonotype was counted once. The V gene is TRBV20-1, the J gene TRBJ1-3, with D maybe TRBD1 (5 bases). The V end was cut by 7 bases, the J end by 3 bases, with 16 bases between. The length of the CDR3 is 14 residues. Germline loops: CDR1 DFQATT, CDR2 SNEGSKA (reference sequence). The CDR3 is CSGRDLTVGNTIYF. CDR3 nucleotides: TGCAGTGGGAGGGACCTCACCGTTGGAAACACCATATATTTT.

This chain connects TRBV7-2 to TRBJ2-3, with 8 bases matching TRBD2. The CDR3 length is 17 residues. With 7 bases clipped from V and 2 bases from J, the junction kept 14 bases outside the gene matches. In germline, CDR1 is SGHTA, CDR2 FQGNSA. CDR3 bases: TGTGCCAGCAACCCACCCCCTGAGCGGGAGACCACAGATACGCAGTATTTT. Translating it yields CASNPPPERETTDTQYF.

The chain employs TRBV12-3 or TRBV12-4 and TRBJ2-3; 15 positions match TRBD2. This CDR3 region has 19 residues. Germline trimming cut 3 bases from V and 0 bases from J; bases unmatched to any gene: 7. The CDR3 protein is CASSFGTSGGYTSTDTQYF. The CDR3 nucleotides read TGTGCCAGCAGTTTCGGGACTAGCGGGGGGTACACTAGCACAGATACGCAGTATTTT.

This clonotype was seen a few times. One end of the junction fails to match germline, which may point to a read error. The rearrangement links TRBV30 to TRBJ2-3; possible D gene TRBD2, 5 bases. Germline V gene data show CDR1 as GTSNPN and CDR2 as SVGIG (reference sequence). The CDR3 contains 14 residues. The CDR3 sequence is CTWSVGLAWDTQYF. CDR3 nucleotide sequence: TGTACCTGGAGTGTAGGGCTAGCATGGGATACGCAGTATTTT. The whole variable domain, filled in from reference TRBV30 and TRBJ2-3, reads SQTIHQWPATLVQPVGSPLSLECTVEGTSNPNLYWYRQAAGRGLQLLFYSVGIGQISSEVPQNLSASRPQDRQFILSSKKLLLSDSGFYLCTWSVGLAWDTQYFGPGTRLTVL.